This record concerns one T cell receptor beta chain sequence. Its cognate antigen has yet to be identified. No much larger clone is present one base from it, and per-base qualities are unavailable. The data belong to a study of blood T cell repertoires in COVID-19 (TCRdb year 2020). Looking at the study overall: Samples from collaborators originated in the United States, Italy and Spain and spanned both the acute and convalescent phases of COVID-19. The prospective study material was composed of cDNA or gDNA derived from T cells, B-cell-depleted T cells, or PBMCs. Deeply sampled blood TCRbeta repertoires from subjects exposed to, actively infected with, or recovered from COVID-19 were included in the dataset. The repertoires were released in a freely available public database intended as a resource for research on the immune response to SARS-CoV-2. Samples came from the ongoing ImmuneRACE study (first 160 participants) plus 1,254 subjects from 6 global collaborators. The sample metadata nearly always contained a de-identified subject ID, COVID-19 status, age in years and sex. Where available, HLA class I and class II types were taken from metadata supplied by the sample provider and were not determined by assay-based typing.

The immunoSEQ Assay, a bias-controlled multiplex PCR, was used to amplify TCRbeta CDR3 regions from genomic DNA. The source study handled its data this way. The number of nucleated cells in each sample was estimated by amplification of reference gene primers within the assay. Sequence reads were collapsed and filtered to measure the absolute abundance of every unique TCRbeta CDR3 rearrangement. Productive Simpson clonality was computed per sample as the square root of Simpson's diversity index over productive rearrangements. The clones in this table, taken by TCRdb from immuneACCESS, are in-frame only. Not every clone is retained; where verified, under half of the shortfall comes from an unresolved V gene, and the cause of the rest is unknown. The V and J calls and clone size were taken over from that table, and D and trimming were inferred from the DNA. Present in this sample are about 200,000 clones, 83% of which were seen just once. The leading ten clones occupy about 2.7% of the sample.

From the germline V gene (reference sequence), CDR1 is LNHDA and CDR2 is SQIVND. Counted from cysteine to phenylalanine, this CDR3 has 15 amino acids. Only the CDR3 DNA is retained, 45 bases long and in frame from the first base. The trim is 7 bases for V and 1 base for J, with a gap of 17 bases between the germline ends. The collaborating institutions used their own protocols to collect whole blood in K2EDTA tubes. For TCRbeta analysis, collaborators shipped samples in one of three forms: frozen whole blood, isolated PBMCs, or DNA extracted from either of those sample types. Study-level results and caveats: How much clinical and demographic metadata was included differed by source and by participant, and the metadata was provided uncurated.

The sequence was obtained from a woman between 40 and 50 years old with active or convalescent COVID-19. The source material was peripheral blood. Recombination linked TRBV19 to TRBJ2-7; a tentative D match to TRBD1 spans 5 bases. The DNA sequence is given as TGTGCCAGTAAGGTGTCGACAGACCTGTCCTACGAGCAGTACTTC. This codes for CASKVSTDLSYEQYF.